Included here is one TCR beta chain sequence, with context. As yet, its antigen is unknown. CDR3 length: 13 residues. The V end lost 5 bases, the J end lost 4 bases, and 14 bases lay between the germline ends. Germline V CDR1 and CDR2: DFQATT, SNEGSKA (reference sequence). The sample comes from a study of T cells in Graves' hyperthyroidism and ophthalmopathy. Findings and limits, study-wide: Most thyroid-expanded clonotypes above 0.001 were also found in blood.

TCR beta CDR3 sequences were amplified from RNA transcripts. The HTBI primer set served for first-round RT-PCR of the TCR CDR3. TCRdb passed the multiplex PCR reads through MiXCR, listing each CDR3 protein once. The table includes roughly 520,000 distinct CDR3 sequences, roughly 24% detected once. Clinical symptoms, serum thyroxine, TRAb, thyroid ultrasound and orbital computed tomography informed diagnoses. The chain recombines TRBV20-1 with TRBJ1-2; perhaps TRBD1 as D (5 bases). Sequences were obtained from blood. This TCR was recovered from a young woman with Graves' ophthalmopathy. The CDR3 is CSAAAGTGYGYTF. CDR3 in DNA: TGCAGTGCTGCAGCCGGGACGGGCTATGGCTACACCTTC.